These T cell receptor beta chains were read from a single sample in a study of blood T cells in healthy people across ages. TCRdb used MiXCR to reprocess the 5' RACE reads, holding one entry per CDR3 protein. Altogether about 1,400,000 distinct CDR3 sequences are present, around 59% being singletons, with the ten largest covering roughly 7%. Sequencing used blood. These receptors were obtained from a man between 18 and 29 years old in good health. CDR3s include the opening cysteine and the closing phenylalanine or tryptophan. The order of the fields is clone size, V gene, D gene, J gene, CDR3 length, CDR3 protein, CDR3 DNA. D genes are given only for firm matches. Clone size is given for some rows only: seen once, a few or many times, or a class if the clone is expanded.

abundance: NA; v_gene: TRBV7-9; d_gene: TRBD2; j_gene: TRBJ2-4; len: 17; CDR3aa: CASSLALDGRAGNIQYF; CDR3nt: TGTGCCAGCAGCTTAGCGCTCGACGGGAGGGCCGGGAACATTCAGTACTTC
abundance: NA; v_gene: TRBV24-1; d_gene: NA; j_gene: TRBJ2-1; len: 12; CDR3aa: CATSGTGYEQFF; CDR3nt: TGTGCCACCAGTGGTACAGGGTACGAGCAGTTCTTC
abundance: NA; v_gene: TRBV9; d_gene: NA; j_gene: TRBJ1-2; len: 16; CDR3aa: CASSVGQRGDPDGYTF; CDR3nt: TGTGCCAGCAGCGTAGGGCAGCGCGGGGACCCGGATGGCTACACCTTC
abundance: NA; v_gene: TRBV6-2/TRBV6-3; d_gene: NA; j_gene: TRBJ1-5; len: 12; CDR3aa: CASSYEYEPQHF; CDR3nt: TGTGCCAGCAGTTACGAATACGAGCCCCAGCATTTT
abundance: NA; v_gene: TRBV7-9; d_gene: TRBD2; j_gene: TRBJ2-2; len: 20; CDR3aa: CASSLAWAGGSSDDTGELFF; CDR3nt: TGTGCCAGCAGCTTAGCGTGGGCGGGGGGATCGTCAGATGACACCGGGGAGCTGTTTTTT
abundance: NA; v_gene: TRBV6-6; d_gene: NA; j_gene: TRBJ1-2; len: 14; CDR3aa: CASSFRSGDYGYTF; CDR3nt: TGTGCCAGCAGTTTTCGTTCAGGAGACTATGGCTACACCTTC
abundance: few; v_gene: TRBV15; d_gene: NA; j_gene: TRBJ2-1; len: 15; CDR3aa: CATSRVLGAGGEQFF; CDR3nt: TGTGCCACCAGCAGAGTTCTTGGAGCCGGGGGTGAGCAGTTCTTC
abundance: few; v_gene: TRBV27; d_gene: NA; j_gene: TRBJ2-5; len: 14; CDR3aa: CASRRDSLQETQYF; CDR3nt: TGTGCCAGCAGGAGAGACAGTTTGCAAGAGACCCAGTACTTC
abundance: NA; v_gene: TRBV6-5; d_gene: TRBD1; j_gene: TRBJ2-7; len: 14; CDR3aa: CASEGGRGLHEQYF; CDR3nt: TGTGCCAGCGAAGGGGGCAGGGGGCTCCACGAGCAGTACTTC
abundance: NA; v_gene: TRBV27; d_gene: NA; j_gene: TRBJ2-1; len: 12; CDR3aa: CASSLDDGEQFF; CDR3nt: TGTGCCAGCAGTTTGGATGACGGGGAGCAGTTCTTC
abundance: few; v_gene: TRBV4-1; d_gene: NA; j_gene: TRBJ2-1; len: 16; CDR3aa: CASSQETFPDYKEQFF; CDR3nt: TGCGCCAGCAGCCAAGAGACCTTCCCGGACTACAAAGAGCAGTTCTTC